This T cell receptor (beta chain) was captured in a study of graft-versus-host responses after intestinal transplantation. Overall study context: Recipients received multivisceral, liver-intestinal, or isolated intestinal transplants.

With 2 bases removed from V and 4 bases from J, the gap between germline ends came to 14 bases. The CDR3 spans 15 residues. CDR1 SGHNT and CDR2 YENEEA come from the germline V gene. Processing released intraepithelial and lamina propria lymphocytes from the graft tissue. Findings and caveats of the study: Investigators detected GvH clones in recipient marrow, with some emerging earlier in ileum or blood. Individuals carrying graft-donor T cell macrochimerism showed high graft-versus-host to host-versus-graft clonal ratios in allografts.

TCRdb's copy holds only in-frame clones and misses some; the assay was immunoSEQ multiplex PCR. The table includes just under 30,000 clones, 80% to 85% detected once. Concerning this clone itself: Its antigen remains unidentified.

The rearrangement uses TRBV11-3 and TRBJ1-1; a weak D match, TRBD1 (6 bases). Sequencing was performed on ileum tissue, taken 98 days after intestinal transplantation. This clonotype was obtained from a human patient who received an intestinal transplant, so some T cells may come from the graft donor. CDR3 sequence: CASSLSPQGSTEAFF. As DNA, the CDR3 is TGTGCCAGCAGCTTATCACCTCAGGGGTCCACTGAAGCTTTCTTT.